This is a list of T cell receptor beta chains from one sample in a study of tumor and adjacent non-tumor tissue in lung cancer. MiXCR was run by TCRdb on the multiplex PCR reads, yielding one entry per CDR3 protein. Among about 78,000 distinct CDR3 sequences listed, roughly 80% were seen once. The source material was lung tumor tissue. The receptors here all came from a woman between 50 and 59 years old with non-small cell lung cancer. Each CDR3 is given with its conserved first and last residue. D genes are given only for firm matches. A clone size is listed for some rows: how often the clone was seen (once, few, many), or a class if it is expanded.

D	V	size	J	DNA	CDR3
NA	TRBV10-3	NA	TRBJ2-3	TGTGCCATCAGTGTTAGCGGCAGCGCGGTTACGCAGTATTTT	CAISVSGSAVTQYF
NA	TRBV5-6	many	TRBJ2-3	TGTGCCAGCAGCGCTGGAGGGAGTTTCGCAGATACGCAGTATTTT	CASSAGGSFADTQYF
TRBD2	TRBV6-5	once	TRBJ2-1	TGTGCCGGCAGTAGGGGACTAGCAGGAGTCCACGAGCAGTTCTTC	CAGSRGLAGVHEQFF
TRBD2	TRBV6-6	NA	TRBJ2-1	TGTGCCACCACCGGGACTAGTGATGTTTCTGTCCATGAGCAGTTCTTC	CATTGTSDVSVHEQFF
TRBD2	TRBV20-1	NA	TRBJ2-3	TGCAGTGTAGGGGGCCCCGGGACTAGCTGGAGCACAGATACGCAGTATTTT	CSVGGPGTSWSTDTQYF
NA	TRBV20-1	NA	TRBJ1-2	NA	CNASYEDYGCTF
NA	TRBV29-1	few	TRBJ2-1	TGCAGGGTTGTAGGGATAACCTACAATCAGCAGTTCTTC	CRVVGITYNQQFF
NA	TRBV20-1	NA	TRBJ1-1	TGCATTGCCTCCTCGGACAGAACTGGAGCTTTCTTT	CIASSDRTGAFF
NA	TRBV20-1	many	TRBJ1-5	TGCAGTGCTAGAGCCCCTACAGGGTTCGGCAATCAGCCCCAGCATTTT	CSARAPTGFGNQPQHF
NA	TRBV28	NA	TRBJ1-5	TGTGACATCAGTTTAGGACAGATGTATAGCAATCAGCCCCAGCATTTT	CDISLGQMYSNQPQHF
TRBD2	TRBV20-1	NA	TRBJ2-1	TGCAGTGCGCCACAACTAGCGAGAGGGCTGAGTTCCTACAATGAGCAGTTCTTC	CSAPQLARGLSSYNEQFF
NA	TRBV30	NA	TRBJ2-2	TGTACCTGGAGTTTTCTAGGGGCCGGGGAGCTGTTTTTT	CTWSFLGAGELFF
NA	TRBV6-2/TRBV6-3	many	TRBJ2-7	TGTGCCAGCAGTTATGTGGGGCCCAGCTACGAGCAGTACTTC	CASSYVGPSYEQYF
TRBD2	TRBV20-1	NA	TRBJ2-2	TGCAGTGCTCGGCGGTCGGGAGGCCGCACTGGGGAGCTGTTTTTT	CSARRSGGRTGELFF
TRBD1	TRBV28	NA	TRBJ1-2	TGTGCCAGTAACCTCTCGGGACAGGGCTATGGCTACACCTTC	CASNLSGQGYGYTF
TRBD1	TRBV7-2	few	TRBJ2-7	TGTGCCAGCAGCCCTACAGGGGGCCCCCACGAGCAGTACTTC	CASSPTGGPHEQYF
NA	TRBV6-1	once	TRBJ2-1	TGTATCAGCAAGAGCTTAACAGGGTCCTTTGTGGATGAGCAGTTCTTC	CISKSLTGSFVDEQFF
NA	TRBV11-2	NA	TRBJ1-1	TGTGCCAGCAGCTTAGTATTATCTGAAGCTTTCTTT	CASSLVLSEAFF
NA	TRBV20-1	NA	TRBJ2-7	TGCGATGCTAAACGGGACTCCCTTTTTGAACAGTACTTC	CDAKRDSLFEQYF
NA	TRBV29-1	once	TRBJ1-1	TGTAGCGTTGGTGGCGGACTGAACACTGAAGTTTTCTTT	CSVGGGLNTEVFF
NA	TRBV6-2/TRBV6-3	NA	TRBJ2-2	TGTGCCAGCAATTACGGGGCTAGTAAAGCGGCGAACACCGGGGAGCTGTTTTTT	CASNYGASKAANTGELFF
TRBD1	TRBV5-6	NA	TRBJ2-1	TGTGCCAGCGAGAAATGGGACAGGTCATACAATGAGCAGTTTTTC	CASEKWDRSYNEQFF
NA	TRBV20-1	once	TRBJ2-2	TGCAATGCTAGAGAAGATGCTTTCGGACAGGCCTTCGGCGGGGAACTGTTTTTT	CNAREDAFGQAFGGELFF
TRBD2	TRBV5-5	NA	TRBJ2-3	TGTGCCAGCAACACCGGACTAGCGGTATCTAGTGGGACAGAAACGCAGTATTTT	CASNTGLAVSSGTETQYF
NA	TRBV4-2	NA	TRBJ2-2	TGTGCCAACAACCAAGCTCTCAACAGGGCCGGGAAGCTGTTTTTT	CANNQALNRAGKLFF
NA	TRBV20-1	NA	TRBJ1-1	TGCAGTGCTTGGATAGGGCGGGAAACTGAAGCTCTCTTT	CSAWIGRETEALF
NA	TRBV4-2	NA	TRBJ1-3	TGTGCCAGCAGCCAAGAGTTACAGGGCCTCTCTGGATGCACCATATATTTT	CASSQELQGLSGCTIYF
NA	TRBV28	NA	TRBJ1-2	TGTGCCAGCAGTTTATTGGAGATTCGACAGTGGGCGCGATACTATGGCTACACCTTC	CASSLLEIRQWARYYGYTF
NA	TRBV6-1	NA	TRBJ2-7	TGTGCCAGCACTGAGTTAGCGAACTACGACCAGTACTTC	CASTELANYDQYF
NA	TRBV6-2/TRBV6-3	NA	TRBJ1-5	TGTGCCAGCAGTTTCGAATCTGTAGTATATGTCAGCGGTCTTAATCAGCCCCATCATTTT	CASSFESVVYVSGLNQPHHF
NA	TRBV6-5	NA	TRBJ2-2	TGTGCCAGCAGCACCGCCTTGGACGGGGAGTTCTTTTTT	CASSTALDGEFFF
NA	TRBV29-1	NA	TRBJ2-7	TGCAGCGGATCGGACACCTCCGTACAGTACTTC	CSGSDTSVQYF
NA	TRBV4-3	NA	TRBJ1-5	TGCGTCAGCAGTCCCAGGAACGATGGATATCATCCCCAGCATTTT	CVSSPRNDGYHPQHF
NA	TRBV25-1	NA	TRBJ2-2	TGTGCCAGCAATCCCGGACCCGGGAAGCTGTTTTTT	CASNPGPGKLFF
TRBD2	TRBV4-1	NA	TRBJ2-7	TGTGCCAGCAGCCAACCACTAGCGGGGACGTTCTACGAGCAGTACTTC	CASSQPLAGTFYEQYF
TRBD1	TRBV12-5	NA	TRBJ2-1	TGTGCTAGTGGTTTGGCCATCGGGACAGGCAACAATGAGCAGATCTTC	CASGLAIGTGNNEQIF